Following are 12 T cell receptor beta chains from one sample sequenced in a study of blood T cell repertoires in COVID-19. Repertoires were generated with immunoSEQ multiplex PCR, while TCRdb's copy carries only in-frame clones and drops some. The sample includes about 90,000 clones, over 70% seen only once; the top ten take approximately 10%. Material for sequencing was peripheral blood. Receptors were obtained from a woman aged 80 or over with acute or convalescent COVID-19.

As DNA, the CDR3 is TGTGCCTGGAGCAGGGGATCCCACTACGAGCAGTACTTC. Its translation: CAWSRGSHYEQYF. The rearrangement uses TRBV30 and TRBJ2-7; tentative D call: TRBD1 (6 bases). The CDR3 is 13 amino acids. Trimming pared 3 bases from V and 3 bases from J, leaving 12 bases between. Germline lookup yields CDR1 GTSNPN and CDR2 SVGIG (reference sequence).

This sequence joins TRBV5-1 and TRBJ1-1; no definite D call. Trimming left V 3 bases short and J 6 bases short, with 18 bases between. Germline V lookup: CDR1 SGHRS, CDR2 YFSETQ. The CDR3 extends over 15 amino acids. The CDR3 DNA follows: TGCGCCAGCAGCTCCCGGGGAGGGAGTATCGCTGAAGCTTTCTTT. Its protein is CASSSRGGSIAEAFF.

The chain is built from TRBV10-3 and TRBJ2-7; maybe TRBD2 (6 bases). The CDR3 has 14 residues. Looked up from germline, CDR1 is ENHRY and CDR2 is SYGVKD. V dropped 10 bases and J dropped 3 bases, with 19 bases sitting between them. The CDR3 region is CATGSGEQIYEQYF. In nucleotides, the CDR3 is TGTGCCACCGGCTCGGGGGAACAGATCTACGAGCAGTACTTC.

The chain links TRBV12-3 or TRBV12-4 to TRBJ1-1, with D hard to call. The CDR3 is 12 amino acids. Between the trimmed V and J ends, which lost 6 bases and 2 bases, there was a span of 7 bases. The CDR3 is CASSTINTEAFF. The DNA of the CDR3 is TGTGCCAGCAGCACTATAAACACTGAAGCTTTCTTT.

This chain uses TRBV29-1 with TRBJ2-3; the D gene is possibly TRBD2 (5 bases). The CDR3 loop spans 13 amino acids. The V end was cut by 0 bases, the J end by 1 base, with 5 bases between. CDR1 is SQVTM and CDR2 is ANQGSEA in the germline V gene. DNA of the CDR3: TGCAGCGTTGAAGAGGGAGGCACAGATACGCAGTATTTT. As protein: CSVEEGGTDTQYF.

In nucleotides, the CDR3 is TGTGCCAGCAGTGTTAGGGGGGGCGGAGATACGCAGTATTTT. Its translation is CASSVRGGGDTQYF. This rearrangement joins TRBV6-6 to TRBJ2-3, with a weak D call TRBD2 (7 bases). The CDR3 covers 14 residues. The V gene's germline CDR1 is MNHNY and CDR2 SVGAGI (reference sequence). V was trimmed by 5 bases and J by 5 bases, leaving 14 bases between them.

V is TRBV7-2 and J is TRBJ1-4; D unresolved. This CDR3 is built from 15 residues. Trimming shortened V by 2 bases and J by 4 bases, and 11 bases separated the two germline ends. Germline CDR1 reads SGHTA; CDR2 reads FQGNSA. The CDR3 here is CASSLSRGYNEKLFF. The DNA of the CDR3 is TGTGCCAGCAGCTTAAGTAGAGGGTATAATGAAAAACTGTTTTTT.

The chain uses TRBV5-1 and TRBJ2-3, with 7 bases lining up with TRBD2. The CDR3 runs to 17 residues. J was trimmed by 4 bases and V by 1 base; bases with no gene match: 12. Germline CDR1 SGHRS, CDR2 YFSETQ. The CDR3 loop reads CASSLPGGGPFADTQYF. The CDR3 coding sequence is TGCGCCAGCAGCTTGCCTGGGGGAGGGCCCTTCGCAGATACGCAGTATTTT.

The chain couples TRBV6-7 to TRBJ1-4; D unresolved. TRBV6-7 is given ORF status, its function remaining uncertain. V lost 5 bases and J 0 bases, leaving 4 bases between the germline ends. This CDR3 region has 13 residues. CDR3 coding DNA: TGTGCCAGCAGTGTCTCAACTAATGAAAAACTGTTTTTT. Residues: CASSVSTNEKLFF.

The chain couples TRBV6-6 to TRBJ1-5; D is perhaps TRBD1 (6 bases). CDR1 MNHNY and CDR2 SVGAGI come from the germline V gene (reference sequence). V was trimmed by 2 bases and J by 6 bases, leaving 14 bases between them. This CDR3 contains 15 residues. CDR3 DNA sequence: TGTGCCAGCAGTTACGCCATACAGGGAGCTCAGCCCCAGCATTTT. The encoded protein is CASSYAIQGAQPQHF.

The rearrangement joins TRBV6-1 to TRBJ2-7; no definite D call. V was pared by 2 bases and J by 1 base, with 18 bases between. CDR3 length equals 17 residues. Germline V gene lookup returns CDR1 MNHNS and CDR2 SASEGT. The DNA for the CDR3 is TGTGCCAGCAGTGAATATGCCGGGTTTTATGGGTCCTACGAGCAGTACTTC. Protein: CASSEYAGFYGSYEQYF.

The V call is TRBV28, the J call TRBJ1-5; D remains unclear. Germline loops: CDR1 MDHEN, CDR2 SYDVKM. The CDR3 consists of 14 residues. V was shortened by 4 bases and J by 7 bases, with 14 bases between the two germline ends. For the CDR3, the DNA is TGTGCCAGCAGTTCACCATCGGGGTCCCAGCCCCAGCATTTT. Amino acids: CASSSPSGSQPQHF.